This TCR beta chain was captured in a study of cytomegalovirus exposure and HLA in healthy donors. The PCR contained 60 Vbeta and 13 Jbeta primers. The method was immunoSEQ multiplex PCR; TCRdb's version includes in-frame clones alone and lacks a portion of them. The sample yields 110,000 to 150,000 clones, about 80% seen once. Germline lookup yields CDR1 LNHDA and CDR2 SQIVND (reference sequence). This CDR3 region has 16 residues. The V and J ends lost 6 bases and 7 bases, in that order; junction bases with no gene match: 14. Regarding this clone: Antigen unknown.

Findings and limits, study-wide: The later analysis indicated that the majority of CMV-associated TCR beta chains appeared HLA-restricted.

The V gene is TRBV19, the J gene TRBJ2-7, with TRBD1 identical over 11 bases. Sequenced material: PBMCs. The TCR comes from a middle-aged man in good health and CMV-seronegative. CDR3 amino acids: CASSRSAGTGGREQYF. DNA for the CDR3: TGTGCCAGTAGCCGCTCCGCCGGGACAGGGGGAAGGGAGCAGTACTTC.